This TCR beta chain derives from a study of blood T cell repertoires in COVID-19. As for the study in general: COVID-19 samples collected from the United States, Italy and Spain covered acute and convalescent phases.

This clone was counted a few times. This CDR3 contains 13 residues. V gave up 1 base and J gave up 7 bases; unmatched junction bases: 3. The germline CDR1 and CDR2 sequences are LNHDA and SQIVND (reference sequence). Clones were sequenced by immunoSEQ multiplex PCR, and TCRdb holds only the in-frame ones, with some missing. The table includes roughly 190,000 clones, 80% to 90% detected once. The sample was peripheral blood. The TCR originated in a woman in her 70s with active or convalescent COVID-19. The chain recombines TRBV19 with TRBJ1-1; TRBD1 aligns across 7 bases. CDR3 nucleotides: TGTGCCAGTAGTATAGTACAGGGGTATGAAGCTTTCTTT. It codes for CASSIVQGYEAFF.